Included here is one T cell receptor (beta chain) sequence, with context. This sample was included in a study of T cell clusters in autoimmune cytopenias. One tube held mixed TRB-A and TRB-B primer pools for touch-down PCR. TCRdb reprocessed the multiplex PCR reads and keeps a single row for each CDR3 protein, giving no DNA. The table for this sample gives approximately 4,600 distinct CDR3 sequences. The CDR3 totals 18 residues. Germline V gene sequence: CDR1 MNHEY, CDR2 SVGEGT. About 37,500 genome equivalents of blood DNA were amplified for TRB. The sample was also linked to a second study, of T cell repertoires in aging, cancer and after chemotherapy. This second study says: In each cancer cohort, median generation probability increased across chemotherapy, suggesting thymic output rebounded.

The genes are TRBV6-2 or TRBV6-3 and TRBJ2-1; TCRdb indicates TRBD2, and absent DNA this call remains unverified. The sequence derives from a human donor in good health. Material for sequencing was peripheral blood. The CDR3 reads CASSLFGPSSGGLNEQFF.